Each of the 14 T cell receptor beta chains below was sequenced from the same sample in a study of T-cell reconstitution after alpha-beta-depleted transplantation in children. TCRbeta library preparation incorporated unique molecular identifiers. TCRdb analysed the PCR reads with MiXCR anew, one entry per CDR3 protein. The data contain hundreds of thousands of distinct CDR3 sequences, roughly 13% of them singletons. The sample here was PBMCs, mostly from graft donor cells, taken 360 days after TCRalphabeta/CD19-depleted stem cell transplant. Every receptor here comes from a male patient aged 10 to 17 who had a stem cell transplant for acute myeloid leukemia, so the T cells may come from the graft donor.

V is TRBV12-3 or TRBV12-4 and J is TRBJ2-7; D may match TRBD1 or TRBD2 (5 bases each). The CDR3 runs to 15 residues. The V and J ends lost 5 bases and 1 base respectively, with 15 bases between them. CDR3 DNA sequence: TGTGCCAGCAGTCCCGGGGACCCCAGATCCTACGAGCAGTACTTC. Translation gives CASSPGDPRSYEQYF.

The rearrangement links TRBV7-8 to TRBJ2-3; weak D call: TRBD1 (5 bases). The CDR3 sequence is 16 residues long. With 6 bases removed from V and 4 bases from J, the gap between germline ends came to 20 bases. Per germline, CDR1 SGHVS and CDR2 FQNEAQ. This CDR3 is CASRSILGRWADTQYF. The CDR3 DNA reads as TGTGCCAGCAGATCGATATTGGGGCGCTGGGCAGATACGCAGTATTTT.

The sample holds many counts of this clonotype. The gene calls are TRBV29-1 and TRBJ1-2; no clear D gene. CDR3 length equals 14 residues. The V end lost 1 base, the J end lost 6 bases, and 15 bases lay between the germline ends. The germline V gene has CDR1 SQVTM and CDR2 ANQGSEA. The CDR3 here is CSVEAGTDDHGYTF. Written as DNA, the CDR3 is TGCAGCGTTGAAGCAGGTACCGACGACCATGGCTACACCTTC. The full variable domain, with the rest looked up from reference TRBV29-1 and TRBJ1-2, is SAVISQKPSRDICQRGTSLTIQCQVDSQVTMMFWYRQQPGQSLTLIATANQGSEATYESGFVIDKFPISRPNLTFSTLTVSNMSPEDSSIYLCSVEAGTDDHGYTFGSGTRLTVV.

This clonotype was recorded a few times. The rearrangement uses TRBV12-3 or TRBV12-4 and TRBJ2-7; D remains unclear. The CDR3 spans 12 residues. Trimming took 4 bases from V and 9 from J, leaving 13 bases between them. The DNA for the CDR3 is TGTGCCAGCAGTTCTCCCCTTCTACGGCAGTACTTC. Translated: CASSSPLLRQYF.

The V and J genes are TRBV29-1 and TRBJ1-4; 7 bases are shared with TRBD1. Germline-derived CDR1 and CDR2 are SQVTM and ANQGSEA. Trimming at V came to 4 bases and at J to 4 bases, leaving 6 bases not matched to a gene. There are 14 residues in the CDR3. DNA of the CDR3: TGCAGCGTTGGGACAGGCCCCTATAATGAAAAACTGTTTTTT. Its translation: CSVGTGPYNEKLFF.

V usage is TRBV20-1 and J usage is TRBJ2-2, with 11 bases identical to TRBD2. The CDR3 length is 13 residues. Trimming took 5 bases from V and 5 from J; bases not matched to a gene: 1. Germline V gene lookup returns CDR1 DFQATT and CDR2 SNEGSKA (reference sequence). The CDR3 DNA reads TGCAGTGCTTCTAGCGGGAGGACCGGGGAGCTGTTTTTT. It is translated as CSASSGRTGELFF.

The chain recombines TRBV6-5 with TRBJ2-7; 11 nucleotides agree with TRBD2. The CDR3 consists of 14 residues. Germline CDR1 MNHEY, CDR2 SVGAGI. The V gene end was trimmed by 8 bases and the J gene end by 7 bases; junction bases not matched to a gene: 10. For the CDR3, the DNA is TGTGCCAGCTTACTAGCGGGAGCTTCGTGGGAGCAGTACTTC. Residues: CASLLAGASWEQYF.

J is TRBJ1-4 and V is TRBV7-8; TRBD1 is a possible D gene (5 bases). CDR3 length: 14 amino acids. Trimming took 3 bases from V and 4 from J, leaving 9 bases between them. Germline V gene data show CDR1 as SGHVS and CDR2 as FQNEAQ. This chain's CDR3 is CASSLSQGNEKLFF. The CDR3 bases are TGTGCCAGCAGCTTGTCCCAGGGTAATGAAAAACTGTTTTTT.

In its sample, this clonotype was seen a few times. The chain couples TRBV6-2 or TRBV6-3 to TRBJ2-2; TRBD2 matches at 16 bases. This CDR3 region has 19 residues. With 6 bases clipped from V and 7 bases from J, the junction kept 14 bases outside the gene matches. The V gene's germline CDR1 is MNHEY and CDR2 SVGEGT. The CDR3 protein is CASSPGLAGGPGRNGELFF. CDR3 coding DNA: TGTGCCAGCAGCCCGGGACTAGCGGGAGGGCCAGGTCGAAACGGGGAGCTGTTTTTT.

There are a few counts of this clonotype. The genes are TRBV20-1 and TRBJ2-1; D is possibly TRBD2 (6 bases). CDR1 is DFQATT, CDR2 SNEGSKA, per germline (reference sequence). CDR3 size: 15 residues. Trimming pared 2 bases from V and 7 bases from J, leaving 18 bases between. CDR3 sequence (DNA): TGCAGTGCTAGAATATGGCACCTGGCGGGAAATGAGCAGTTCTTC. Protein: CSARIWHLAGNEQFF.

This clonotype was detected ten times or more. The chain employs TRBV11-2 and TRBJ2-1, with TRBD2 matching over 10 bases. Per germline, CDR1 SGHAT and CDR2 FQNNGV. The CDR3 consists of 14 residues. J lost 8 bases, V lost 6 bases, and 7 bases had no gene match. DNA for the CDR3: TGTGCCAGCAGTCTAGCGGGAGAGATCTATGAGCAGTTCTTC. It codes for CASSLAGEIYEQFF. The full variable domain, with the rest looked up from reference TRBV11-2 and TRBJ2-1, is EAGVAQSPRYKIIEKRQSVAFWCNPISGHATLYWYQQILGQGPKLLIQFQNNGVVDDSQLPKDRFSAERLKGVDSTLKIQPAKLEDSAVYLCASSLAGEIYEQFFGPGTRLTVL.

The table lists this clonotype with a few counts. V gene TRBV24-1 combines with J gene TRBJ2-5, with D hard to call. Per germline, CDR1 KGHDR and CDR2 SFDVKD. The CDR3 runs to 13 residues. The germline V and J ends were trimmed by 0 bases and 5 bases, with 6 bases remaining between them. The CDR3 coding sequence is TGTGCCACCAGTGATTTGGAGCCGGAGACCCAGTACTTC. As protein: CATSDLEPETQYF.

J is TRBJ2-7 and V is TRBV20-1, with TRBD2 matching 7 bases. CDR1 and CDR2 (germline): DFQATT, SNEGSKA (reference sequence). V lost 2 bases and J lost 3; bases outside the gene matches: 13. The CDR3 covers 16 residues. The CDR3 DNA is TGCAGTGCTAGAACTCCGACTAGCCGGATATTCTACGAGCAGTACTTC. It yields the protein CSARTPTSRIFYEQYF.

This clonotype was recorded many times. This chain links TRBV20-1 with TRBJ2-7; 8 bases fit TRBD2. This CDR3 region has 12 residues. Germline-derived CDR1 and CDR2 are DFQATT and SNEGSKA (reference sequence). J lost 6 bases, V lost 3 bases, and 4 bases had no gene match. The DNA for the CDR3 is TGCAGTGCTAGTACGCTAGCGGGCGAGCAGTACTTC. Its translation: CSASTLAGEQYF.